The 11 T cell receptor beta chains listed next were all sequenced from one sample in a study of vaccination and CD4 T cells after COVID-19. MiXCR, run by TCRdb on the PCR reads, gives a single entry per CDR3 protein. The repertoire has roughly 16,000 distinct CDR3 sequences, around 69% of them found once; the top ten carry roughly 1.1%. The source material was CD4+ T cells from blood, sampled after SARS-CoV-2 vaccination. The origin of the receptors is a human donor who had recovered from COVID-19.

V gene TRBV7-2 combines with J gene TRBJ2-5; D gene unclear. The V and J ends lost 2 bases and 5 bases respectively, with 3 bases between them. CDR1 and CDR2 from the germline V gene are SGHTA and FQGNSA. There are 11 residues in the CDR3. CDR3: CASSLLETQYF. The CDR3 nucleotides read TGTGCCAGCAGCTTATTGGAGACCCAGTACTTC.

This chain joins TRBV12-3 or TRBV12-4 and TRBJ1-6; no reliable D call. The CDR3 sequence is 13 residues long. The V gene lost 8 bases and the J gene lost 9 bases, with 14 bases spanning the gap. The CDR3 DNA reads as TGTGCCAGCTCGCTATACCTTGGTTCACCCCTCCACTTT. It encodes CASSLYLGSPLHF.

This sequence joins TRBV27 and TRBJ2-1, with TRBD2 matching over 9 bases. The CDR3 is 18 residues long. CDR1 and CDR2 from the germline V gene are MNHEY and SMNVEV (reference sequence). V lost 1 base and J lost 0; bases outside the gene matches: 7. CDR3 protein: CASSLFASGTSSYNEQFF. The CDR3 coding sequence is TGTGCCAGCAGTTTATTTGCTAGCGGGACGAGCTCCTACAATGAGCAGTTCTTC.

This clonotype was detected only a few times. The CDR3 reads CAIRRDTFSYEQYF. The DNA of the CDR3 is TGTGCCATCAGACGGGACACCTTCTCCTACGAGCAGTACTTC. V and J are TRBV10-3 and TRBJ2-7; TRBD1 might be the D (6 bases). V lost 6 bases and J 0 bases, leaving 12 bases between the germline ends. The CDR3 has 14 residues. Germline V lookup: CDR1 ENHRY, CDR2 SYGVKD.

The chain has TRBV7-9 and TRBJ2-5; unclear D gene. The V end lost 1 base, the J end lost 5 bases, and 8 bases lay between the germline ends. From germline, CDR1 is SEHNR and CDR2 FQNEAQ (reference sequence). The CDR3 runs to 13 residues. The CDR3 nucleotides are TGTGCCAGCAGCTTAGACACGGGTGAGACCCAGTACTTC. This sequence encodes CASSLDTGETQYF.

This chain uses TRBV27 with TRBJ2-7; 7 nucleotides match TRBD2. The germline V gene has CDR1 MNHEY and CDR2 SMNVEV (reference sequence). The CDR3 consists of 15 residues. V shed 6 bases, J shed 5 bases, and the junction held 13 bases outside the gene matches. The CDR3 protein is CASSSSTHGLDEQYF. In DNA, the CDR3 is TGTGCCAGCAGCTCTTCCACACACGGACTAGACGAGCAGTACTTC.

The chain links TRBV10-3 to TRBJ1-2; D is possibly TRBD1 (6 bases). The CDR3 contains 14 residues. The V gene's germline CDR1 is ENHRY and CDR2 SYGVKD. The V end lost 10 bases, the J end lost 8 bases, and 23 bases lay between the germline ends. The CDR3 sequence: CATSGGRGDSGYTF. The CDR3 DNA is TGTGCCACCTCGGGGGGGCGAGGGGATTCGGGCTACACCTTC.

This clonotype was detected only a few times. The chain recombines TRBV12-3 or TRBV12-4 with TRBJ1-5; no clear D. V lost 4 bases and J lost 2, with 9 bases in between. The CDR3 totals 14 residues. The CDR3 protein is CASSSSLGNQPQHF. CDR3 nucleotides: TGTGCCAGCAGTTCCTCTTTGGGCAATCAGCCCCAGCATTTT.

The genes are TRBV24-1 and TRBJ2-3, with unresolved D. This CDR3 comprises 17 residues. Trimming left V 3 bases short and J 2 bases short, with 17 bases between. Germline values: CDR1 KGHDR, CDR2 SFDVKD. The CDR3 DNA is TGTGCCACCAGTGATCCCATCTCCCGGAGTAACACAGATACGCAGTATTTT. This codes for CATSDPISRSNTDTQYF.

Details on this clonotype: Germline is not matched at one junction end, which may reflect a read error. Here the CDR3 DNA reads TGTGCTAGCAGTTACCCCGGCCGAAGCGAAGCTTTCTTT. Its translation is CASSYPGRSEAFF. The chain has TRBV28 and TRBJ1-1; D remains unclear. Per the germline V gene, CDR1 is MDHEN and CDR2 is SYDVKM. The CDR3 has 13 amino acids.

This clonotype was observed a single time. The chain couples TRBV7-9 to TRBJ2-1; perhaps TRBD2 as D (6 bases). CDR1 SEHNR and CDR2 FQNEAQ come from the germline V gene (reference sequence). V gave up 5 bases and J gave up 3 bases, with 14 bases separating them. The CDR3 spans 15 residues. The CDR3 is CASSRRRESYNEQFF. CDR3 coding DNA: TGTGCCAGCAGCCGTAGACGGGAGAGCTACAATGAGCAGTTCTTC.